This entry lists 26 T cell receptor beta chains sequenced from one sample in a study of blood T cell repertoires in COVID-19. TCRdb's copy holds only in-frame clones and misses some; the assay was immunoSEQ multiplex PCR. The top ten clones hold under 3.5% of a sample with under 200,000 clones, approximately 86% of them seen once. Sequencing was carried out using peripheral blood. These receptors were obtained from a man in his 70s with acute or convalescent COVID-19.

The V gene is TRBV6-7, the J gene TRBJ1-2; D is unresolved. TRBV6-7 falls under the ORF class, with uncertain function. V lost 11 bases and J lost 4, with 26 bases in between. CDR3 length: 16 amino acids. The CDR3 reads CAGLWRARVQAYGYTF. The CDR3 DNA reads as TGTGCCGGACTCTGGAGGGCCCGAGTCCAGGCCTATGGCTACACCTTC.

The V gene is TRBV6-5, the J gene TRBJ1-4; D is undetermined. The CDR3 totals 13 residues. V was pared by 0 bases and J by 6 bases, with 5 bases between. From germline, CDR1 is MNHEY and CDR2 SVGAGI. The CDR3 DNA reads TGTGCCAGCAGTTACTCTATTTATGAAAAACTGTTTTTT. This sequence encodes CASSYSIYEKLFF.

CDR3 sequence: CASSFMGGSVSTDTQYF. The CDR3 bases are TGTGCCAGCAGCTTTATGGGGGGTAGTGTAAGCACAGATACGCAGTATTTT. V is TRBV7-3 and J is TRBJ2-3, with D perhaps TRBD2 (6 bases). Trimming left V 3 bases short and J 0 bases short, with 16 bases between. This CDR3 is 17 amino acids long. Germline values: CDR1 SGHTA, CDR2 FQGTGA.

This chain connects TRBV29-1 to TRBJ2-7; 7 bases line up with TRBD1. Germline-derived CDR1 and CDR2 are SQVTM and ANQGSEA. This CDR3 is 13 amino acids long. V lost 6 bases, J lost 3 bases, and 8 bases stayed unmatched. The CDR3 nucleotides are TGCAGCGTGCTAGGGGGCGGGTTCTACGAGCAGTACTTC. This codes for CSVLGGGFYEQYF.

This sequence joins TRBV7-8 and TRBJ2-1; 9 nucleotides align to TRBD1. The CDR3 contains 17 residues. The V segment lost 5 bases and the J segment 1 base; nucleotides outside the gene matches: 9. Per the germline V gene, CDR1 is SGHVS and CDR2 is FQNEAQ. The CDR3, as DNA: TGTGCCAGCAGCAAGGCCTTCGGGACAGGGTCCTACAATGAGCAGTTCTTC. This codes for CASSKAFGTGSYNEQFF.

CDR3 in DNA: TGTGCCAGCAGTTTAAGCGGGACAGGGGGGGGCTACACCTTC. Protein sequence: CASSLSGTGGGYTF. The V gene is TRBV28, the J gene TRBJ1-2, with 11 nucleotides matching TRBD1. The CDR3 spans 14 residues. CDR1 is MDHEN, CDR2 SYDVKM, per germline. V trimming: 2 bases; J trimming: 8 bases; junction bases outside the gene matches: 4.

The rearrangement joins TRBV27 to TRBJ2-6, with TRBD1 as a possible D gene (5 bases). Trimming pared 3 bases from V and 3 bases from J, leaving 12 bases between. This CDR3 has 16 residues. Germline CDR1 is MNHEY and CDR2 is SMNVEV (reference sequence). The CDR3 DNA sequence: TGTGCCAGCAGTTTGGCAGGGTCTGGTGGGGCCAACGTCCTGACTTTC. Protein product: CASSLAGSGGANVLTF.

The count of this clone is one. The chain has TRBV7-9 and TRBJ1-3; D is possibly TRBD1 (6 bases). The germline V and J ends were trimmed by 5 bases and 0 bases, with 11 bases remaining between them. Germline lookup yields CDR1 SEHNR and CDR2 FQNEAQ (reference sequence). This CDR3 is 15 amino acids long. The CDR3 region is CASSRYRASGNTIYF. The CDR3 DNA sequence: TGTGCCAGCAGCCGATACAGGGCCTCTGGAAACACCATATATTTT.

The V call is TRBV5-1, the J call TRBJ1-1; 7 nucleotides match TRBD1. The trim removed 5 bases at V and 3 bases at J, leaving 7 bases unmatched. This CDR3 region has 14 residues. Germline V gene sequence: CDR1 SGHRS, CDR2 YFSETQ. The CDR3 here is CASSSGTEDTEAFF. The CDR3 DNA is TGCGCCAGCAGTTCCGGGACAGAGGACACTGAAGCTTTCTTT.

V and J are TRBV9 and TRBJ2-1; perhaps TRBD2 as D (6 bases). The CDR3 length is 14 residues. Trimming removed 2 bases from V and 6 bases from J, with 12 bases in between. Germline V gene data show CDR1 as SGDLS and CDR2 as YYNGEE. The CDR3 DNA reads as TGTGCCAGCAGCGTCGGGGGACCCACCAATGAGCAGTTCTTC. Translating gives CASSVGGPTNEQFF.

V is TRBV18 and J is TRBJ1-4; 9 bases map to TRBD1. The length of the CDR3 is 12 residues. V was clipped by 3 bases and J by 12 bases; unmatched bases: 2. From germline, CDR1 is KGHSH and CDR2 LQKENI. The CDR3 spells CASSPRTGELFF. CDR3 DNA sequence: TGTGCCAGCTCACCCCGGACAGGGGAACTGTTTTTT.

The genes are TRBV19 and TRBJ2-3; no clear D gene. The ends were cut back, 3 bases at V and 3 bases at J, with 4 bases in the middle. The germline gives CDR1 LNHDA, CDR2 SQIVND (reference sequence). The CDR3 has 12 amino acids. The CDR3 sequence: CASSMTTDTQYF. CDR3 sequence (DNA): TGTGCCAGTAGTATGACAACAGATACGCAGTATTTT. Full variable domain (outside the CDR3, taken from reference TRBV19 and TRBJ2-3): DGGITQSPKYLFRKEGQNVTLSCEQNLNHDAMYWYRQDPGQGLRLIYYSQIVNDFQKGDIAEGYSVSREKKESFPLTVTSAQKNPTAFYLCASSMTTDTQYFGPGTRLTVL.

The rearrangement joins TRBV7-2 to TRBJ2-1; D perhaps matches TRBD1 (6 bases). Germline CDR1 is SGHTA and CDR2 is FQGNSA. The V end lost 1 base, the J end lost 5 bases, and 12 bases lay between the germline ends. The CDR3 has 15 amino acids. The CDR3 loop reads CASSLVGGIDNEQFF. The CDR3 DNA reads as TGTGCCAGCAGCTTAGTAGGGGGTATTGACAATGAGCAGTTCTTC.

The table lists this clone with a count of one. This chain links TRBV5-1 with TRBJ1-2, with 7 bases lining up with TRBD1. The V and J ends lost 4 bases and 4 bases, in that order; junction bases with no gene match: 10. Germline loops: CDR1 SGHRS, CDR2 YFSETQ. The CDR3 totals 15 residues. The CDR3 DNA follows: TGCGCCAGCAGCCTATCCCCACAGGGGATCTATGGCTACACCTTC. Protein: CASSLSPQGIYGYTF. The full variable domain, its missing parts supplied by reference TRBV5-1 and TRBJ1-2, is KAGVTQTPRYLIKTRGQQVTLSCSPISGHRSVSWYQQTPGQGLQFLFEYFSETQRNKGNFPGRFSGRQFSNSRSEMNVSTLELGDSALYLCASSLSPQGIYGYTFGSGTRLTVV.

This chain links TRBV4-1 with TRBJ1-2; D is uncertain. Per the germline V gene, CDR1 is MGHRA and CDR2 is YSYEKL. This CDR3 contains 12 residues. V was cut by 2 bases and J by 7 bases, with 8 bases left in between. CDR3 sequence (DNA): TGCGCCAGCAGCCAATTCCCGGGTGGCTACACCTTC. Its translation: CASSQFPGGYTF.

The chain carries TRBV27 and TRBJ1-2; possibly TRBD1 for D (6 bases). This CDR3 spans 16 amino acids. Germline V gene sequence: CDR1 MNHEY, CDR2 SMNVEV (reference sequence). Trimming shortened V by 6 bases and J by 3 bases, and 20 bases separated the two germline ends. The CDR3 DNA reads as TGTGCCAGCAGACCCATAGTCAGGGGTGTGGACTATGGCTACACCTTC. This sequence encodes CASRPIVRGVDYGYTF.

This chain joins TRBV14 and TRBJ1-3; D not certain. From germline, CDR1 is SGHDN and CDR2 FVKESK. CDR3 length: 14 residues. V was trimmed by 5 bases and J by 1 base, leaving 9 bases between them. The CDR3 spells CASSAPRSGNTIYF. In DNA, the CDR3 is TGTGCCAGCAGCGCACCACGGTCTGGAAACACCATATATTTT.

The chain couples TRBV13 to TRBJ2-2, with 10 bases identical to TRBD2. The CDR3 consists of 14 residues. The V gene end was trimmed by 10 bases and the J gene end by 2 bases; junction bases not matched to a gene: 4. Germline loops: CDR1 PRHDT, CDR2 FYEKMQ (reference sequence). The DNA for the CDR3 is TGTGCCACCACTAGCGGGGTTAACACCGGGGAGCTGTTTTTT. Protein sequence: CATTSGVNTGELFF.

V is TRBV28 and J is TRBJ1-2; D unresolved. This CDR3 has 13 amino acids. The germline CDR1 and CDR2 sequences are MDHEN and SYDVKM. Trimming cost V 5 bases and J 0 bases, with 7 bases left between them. The CDR3 coding sequence is TGTGCCAGCAGTCACAGCACTAACTATGGCTACACCTTC. Protein sequence: CASSHSTNYGYTF.

V gene TRBV5-1 combines with J gene TRBJ1-6; D call uncertain. CDR3 size: 9 residues. V was clipped by 9 bases and J by 12 bases, with 7 bases between them. Looked up from germline, CDR1 is SGHRS and CDR2 is YFSETQ. The CDR3 loop reads CATTEPLHF. CDR3 DNA: TGCGCCACCACTGAACCCCTCCACTTT.

This clone was detected only a few times. This chain uses TRBV28 with TRBJ1-4, with D perhaps TRBD1 (5 bases). The CDR3 is made up of 15 amino acids. Trimming cost V 6 bases and J 0 bases, with 11 bases left between them. The germline V gene encodes CDR1 MDHEN and CDR2 SYDVKM. CDR3 coding DNA: TGTGCCAGCAGCCGGGGGGGGGCAACTAATGAAAAACTGTTTTTT. Amino acids: CASSRGGATNEKLFF.

The chain links TRBV5-4 to TRBJ2-5; the match to TRBD2 covers 9 bases. Trimming cost V 1 base and J 6 bases; bases outside gene matches: 7. Germline V gene lookup returns CDR1 SGHNT and CDR2 YYREEE (reference sequence). CDR3 length: 15 amino acids. CDR3 protein: CASSLISGGPQTQYF. CDR3 DNA: TGTGCCAGCAGCTTGATTAGCGGGGGTCCGCAGACCCAGTACTTC.

The chain recombines TRBV29-1 with TRBJ2-2; 9 nucleotides match TRBD1. This CDR3 spans 13 amino acids. V lost 7 bases to trimming and J lost 7 bases; unmatched junction nucleotides: 7. The germline V gene has CDR1 SQVTM and CDR2 ANQGSEA. The CDR3 DNA follows: TGCAGCGCAGGGACAGGGATTTTCGGGGAGCTGTTTTTT. Encoded protein: CSAGTGIFGELFF.

V usage is TRBV20-1 and J usage is TRBJ2-3, with no clear D. The CDR3 loop spans 15 amino acids. V was pared by 4 bases and J by 4 bases, with 18 bases between. Germline CDR1 and CDR2: DFQATT and SNEGSKA (reference sequence). CDR3 protein: CSATERWPTPDTQYF. CDR3 DNA sequence: TGCAGTGCTACTGAGAGGTGGCCGACTCCAGATACGCAGTATTTT.

This chain joins TRBV30 and TRBJ1-6, with 10 bases aligning to TRBD1. Germline V CDR1 and CDR2: GTSNPN, SVGIG (reference sequence). The CDR3 consists of 15 residues. The V gene end was trimmed by 6 bases and the J gene end by 4 bases; junction bases not matched to a gene: 6. CDR3 nucleotide sequence: TGTGCCTGTGCGACAGGGGGCTTTTATAATTCACCCCTCCACTTT. Translating it yields CACATGGFYNSPLHF.

This clone occurred once. The chain couples TRBV3-1 (or the pseudogene TRBV3-2) to TRBJ1-1; the D gene is possibly TRBD1 (5 bases). CDR3 length: 13 residues. Germline loops: CDR1 LGHDT, CDR2 YNNKEL (reference sequence). Trimming pared 1 base from V and 7 bases from J, leaving 10 bases between. CDR3 sequence reads: CASSQGRGGEAFF. The DNA of the CDR3 is TGTGCCAGCAGCCAAGGGAGGGGTGGTGAAGCTTTCTTT.